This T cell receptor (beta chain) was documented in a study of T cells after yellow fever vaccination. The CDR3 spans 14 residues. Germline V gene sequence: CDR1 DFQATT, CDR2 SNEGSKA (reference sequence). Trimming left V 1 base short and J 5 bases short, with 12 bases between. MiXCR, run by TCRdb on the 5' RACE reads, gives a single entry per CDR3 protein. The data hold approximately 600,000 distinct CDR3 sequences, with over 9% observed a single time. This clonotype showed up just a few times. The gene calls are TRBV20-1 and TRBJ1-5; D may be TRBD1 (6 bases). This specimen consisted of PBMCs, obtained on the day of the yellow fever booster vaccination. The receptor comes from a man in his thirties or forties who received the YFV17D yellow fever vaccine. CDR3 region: CSARGREGDQPQHF. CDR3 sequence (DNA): TGCAGTGCTAGAGGGAGGGAGGGGGATCAGCCCCAGCATTTT.